Sequencing of this T cell receptor (beta chain) was carried out in a study of shared clonotypes between healthy human individuals. Study information: Donors had three CD4 naive, three CD4 memory, two CD8 naive and one CD8 memory plate apiece.

Healthy and HIV-negative, the adult donors had no recent acute infections or vaccinations. TCRdb's copy holds only in-frame clones and misses some; the assay was immunoSEQ multiplex PCR. Of 2 million to 2.5 million clones in the sample, 80% to 95% were seen once. Germline trimming cut 2 bases from V and 4 bases from J; bases unmatched to any gene: 6. The CDR3 totals 17 residues. CDR1 KGHSH and CDR2 LQKENI come from the germline V gene. This clone was observed a single time. What it binds is not known. Study observations and caveats: Apart from blood, nothing was sampled; tissue repertoires likely differ.

The J gene is TRBJ2-3, the V gene TRBV18, with 13 bases aligning to TRBD2. The specimen sequenced was naive CD4+ T cells from PBMCs. Specified subset: CD45RA+ positively selected. The sequence came from a man between 18 and 29 years old in good health. Some clones in this sample may be carry-over from other donors' samples. The chain's CDR3 is CASSPEILAGGADTQYF. CDR3 DNA: TGTGCCAGCTCACCAGAGATACTAGCGGGAGGGGCAGATACGCAGTATTTT.